This paragraph covers one T cell receptor (beta chain) sequence. There are 13 residues in the CDR3. The ends were cut back, 3 bases at V and 0 bases at J, with 2 bases in the middle. Per the germline V gene, CDR1 is KGHSH and CDR2 is LQKENI. This entry comes from a study of OX40 agonist ivuxolimab in advanced cancers. Patients with autoimmune history or systemic immunosuppression were excluded. TCRdb's copy holds only in-frame clones and misses some; the assay was immunoSEQ multiplex PCR. This sample yields approximately 65,000 clones, of which around 90% are seen a single time; 0.55% to 0.8% belongs to the top ten.

The rearrangement joins TRBV18 to TRBJ2-2; D call uncertain. The TCR was taken from an adult with an advanced solid tumor such as melanoma, head and neck, liver or kidney cancer. The specimen was CD4+ or CD8+ T cells sorted from blood, collected in a trial of the OX40 agonist ivuxolimab. DNA for the CDR3: TGTGCCAGCTCACCCTCGAACACCGGGGAGCTGTTTTTT. It specifies CASSPSNTGELFF.